A selection of T cell receptor beta chains follows, all from one sample in a study of T cell repertoires in cytomegalovirus infection. MiXCR, run by TCRdb on the reads, gives a single entry per CDR3 protein. The sample shows approximately 500,000 distinct CDR3 sequences, roughly a third of them seen only once. These receptors have no known antigen. Source: cultured PBMCs, taken from culture after CMV antigen stimulation. The receptors originated from a human donor in good health (CMV status not recorded). Some clones in this sample may be carry-over from other donors' samples. CDR3s include the opening cysteine and the closing phenylalanine or tryptophan.

CASSLDSSGNTIYF,TRBV7-2,TRBJ1-3
CASRVQGKPNTEAFF,TRBV4-1,TRBJ1-1
CASSLMGNEQFF,TRBV7-2,TRBJ2-1
CASRRRISGNTIYF,TRBV12-3/TRBV12-4,TRBJ1-3
CASSYSIKWGMNTEAFF,TRBV6-8,TRBJ1-1
CASSLEVRGYTF,TRBV7-9,TRBJ1-2
CASSPTGVGNQETQYF,TRBV7-3,TRBJ2-5
CASSLVGEGLGQYF,TRBV5-4,TRBJ2-7
CASRDRGPSNTIYF,TRBV7-8,TRBJ1-3
CASGPETGYNQPQHF,TRBV12-5,TRBJ1-5
CASSILAAFSEQFF,TRBV19,TRBJ2-1
CASSPDQGASYEQYF,TRBV5-4,TRBJ2-7
CASSLWRGTYEQYF,TRBV27,TRBJ2-7
CASSFYRENQPQHF,TRBV12-3/TRBV12-4,TRBJ1-5
CASSQQGAVETQYF,TRBV5-4,TRBJ2-5
CASTPDRSGTGELFF,TRBV25-1,TRBJ2-2
CASSLSSTADTQYF,TRBV27,TRBJ2-3
CASSNPLGRAHEQFF,TRBV7-6,TRBJ2-1
CVSSSGGSATNEKLFF,TRBV7-2,TRBJ1-4
CASSPILTTVGTEQFF,TRBV27,TRBJ2-1
CASSLRAIRGQETQYF,TRBV7-9,TRBJ2-5
CASSLDSGKTQYF,TRBV7-2,TRBJ2-5
CASSQGSSGRRDTQYF,TRBV4-3,TRBJ2-3
CSARVPAGGYTF,TRBV20-1,TRBJ1-2
CASSRGTGGYTF,TRBV7-2,TRBJ1-2